Here is one TCR beta chain with its context. Localized lung adenocarcinoma, a non-small cell lung cancer, affected the donors. This record belongs to a study of CD4 and CD8 cells across lung adenocarcinoma regions. TCRdb re-called the PCR reads through MiXCR, storing one row per CDR3 protein. The data hold fewer than 10,000 distinct CDR3 sequences, with 46% observed a single time. The specimen sequenced was CD4+ T cells from the margin of a lung tumor. The receptor comes from a female donor with lung adenocarcinoma. The CD4 and CD8 labels of this study may be unreliable.

CDR3 coding DNA: TGTGCCAGCAGGGGTTTTAGCGGGAGGGCCTTTGACAATGAGCAGTACTTC. This codes for CASRGFSGRAFDNEQYF. This chain uses TRBV27 with TRBJ2-5; 11 nucleotides agree with TRBD2. CDR1 and CDR2 (germline): MNHEY, SMNVEV (reference sequence). The length of the CDR3 is 17 residues. V lost 6 bases to trimming and J lost 11 bases; unmatched junction nucleotides: 20.